The 22 T cell receptor beta chains presented below share a single source sample, sequenced in a study of cytomegalovirus exposure and HLA in healthy donors. The PCR contained 60 Vbeta and 13 Jbeta primers. Assay: immunoSEQ multiplex PCR; the TCRdb copy retains only in-frame clones and omits some. The table has roughly 120,000 clones, about 85% seen once. Sequencing was carried out using PBMCs. Every receptor here comes from a man in his fifties or sixties in good health and CMV-seronegative.

This CDR3 reads CASSPGRGTNYGYTF. CDR3 nucleotides: TGCGCCAGCAGCCCTGGCAGGGGAACTAACTATGGCTACACCTTC. J is TRBJ1-2 and V is TRBV4-3; TRBD1 might be the D (6 bases). The CDR3 contains 15 residues. The V and J ends lost 4 bases and 0 bases respectively, with 12 bases between them. The V gene's germline CDR1 is LGHNA and CDR2 YSLEER.

This chain links TRBV10-3 with TRBJ2-1; weak D call: TRBD2 (6 bases). The CDR3 consists of 12 residues. The V end lost 7 bases, the J end lost 10 bases, and 14 bases lay between the germline ends. CDR1 ENHRY and CDR2 SYGVKD come from the germline V gene. The CDR3 DNA reads as TGTGCCATCACAGGATCAGCGGGCGAGCAGTTCTTC. Protein sequence: CAITGSAGEQFF.

This clone has only one observation. The genes are TRBV29-1 and TRBJ2-5, with TRBD1 as a possible D gene (6 bases). The CDR3 is made up of 13 amino acids. Trimming removed 3 bases at V and 4 bases at J, with 12 bases between. In germline, CDR1 is SQVTM, CDR2 ANQGSEA. Here the CDR3 reads CSVDWGLLETQYF. The CDR3 region has the DNA TGCAGCGTTGATTGGGGGCTGCTAGAGACCCAGTACTTC.

To note about this clone: Germline and junction disagree at one end, which may indicate a read error. The rearrangement uses TRBV7-3 and TRBJ1-1, with 7 bases lining up with TRBD1. The CDR3 runs to 14 residues. Germline CDR1 and CDR2: SGHTA and FQGTGA. Here the CDR3 reads CASSLNRGPTEAFF. The DNA for the CDR3 is TGTGCCAGCAGTTTAAACAGGGGACCAACTGAAGCTTTCTTT. Full variable domain (outside the CDR3, taken from reference TRBV7-3 and TRBJ1-1): GAGVSQTPSNKVTEKGKYVELRCDPISGHTALYWYRQSLGQGPEFLIYFQGTGAADDSGLPNDRFFAVRPEGSVSTLKIQRTERGDSAVYLCASSLNRGPTEAFFGQGTRLTVV.

V usage is TRBV28 and J usage is TRBJ2-7, with D maybe TRBD1 (6 bases). CDR1 and CDR2 (germline): MDHEN, SYDVKM. The CDR3 sequence is 15 residues long. The germline V and J ends were trimmed by 5 bases and 2 bases, with 16 bases remaining between them. This chain's CDR3 is CASSTRDIGAYEQYF. CDR3 nucleotide sequence: TGTGCCAGCAGTACTCGGGACATAGGCGCCTACGAGCAGTACTTC.

V is TRBV16 and J is TRBJ1-2, with D tentatively TRBD1 (6 bases). This CDR3 has 14 amino acids. The V end lost 2 bases, the J end lost 4 bases, and 11 bases lay between the germline ends. From germline, CDR1 is KGHSY and CDR2 FQNENV. The CDR3 loop reads CASSQIGQSYGYTF. The CDR3 nucleotides are TGTGCCAGCAGCCAAATAGGACAGAGCTATGGCTACACCTTC.

The V call is TRBV7-2, the J call TRBJ2-3; D is unresolved. The CDR3 covers 15 residues. The ends were cut back, 5 bases at V and 2 bases at J, with 14 bases in the middle. Germline values: CDR1 SGHTA, CDR2 FQGNSA. The CDR3 is CASSTAGHSTDTQYF. The CDR3 DNA reads as TGTGCCAGCAGCACCGCTGGGCATTCCACAGATACGCAGTATTTT. Looking up the rest from reference TRBV7-2 and TRBJ2-3 gives the full variable domain: GAGVSQSPSNKVTEKGKDVELRCDPISGHTALYWYRQSLGQGLEFLIYFQGNSAPDKSGLPSDRFSAERTGGSVSTLTIQRTQQEDSAVYLCASSTAGHSTDTQYFGPGTRLTVL.

In this sample, this clone turned up a few times. The V call is TRBV19, the J call TRBJ2-3; perhaps TRBD1 as D (6 bases). Trimming stripped 6 bases from V and 3 bases from J, with 10 bases between. Germline V lookup: CDR1 LNHDA, CDR2 SQIVND (reference sequence). The CDR3 is made up of 13 amino acids. CDR3 sequence (DNA): TGTGCCAGTAGCACTACAGGGACAGATACGCAGTATTTT. This sequence encodes CASSTTGTDTQYF.

The rearrangement joins TRBV2 to TRBJ2-3, with D possibly matching TRBD1 (6 bases). The V and J ends lost 2 bases and 0 bases respectively, with 6 bases between them. The CDR3 sequence is 14 residues long. Per germline, CDR1 SNHLY and CDR2 FYNNEI. The CDR3 region is CASSEQGSTDTQYF. CDR3 sequence (DNA): TGTGCCAGCAGTGAACAGGGGAGCACAGATACGCAGTATTTT.

V usage is TRBV6-1 and J usage is TRBJ1-3; D unclear. Germline lookup yields CDR1 MNHNS and CDR2 SASEGT. V was pared by 4 bases and J by 1 base, with 5 bases between. The CDR3 sequence is 13 residues long. The CDR3 DNA is TGTGCCAGCAGTGGGAGGTCTGGAAACACCATATATTTT. Amino acid sequence: CASSGRSGNTIYF.

This chain joins TRBV11-2 and TRBJ1-3; D call uncertain. The CDR3 covers 13 residues. The V end was cut by 1 base, the J end by 3 bases, with 4 bases between. CDR1 is SGHAT, CDR2 FQNNGV, per germline. In DNA form, the CDR3 reads TGTGCCAGCAGCTTAGTGTATGGAAACACCATATATTTT. Translating gives CASSLVYGNTIYF.

This clone was recorded only once. This rearrangement joins TRBV7-3 to TRBJ1-2, with unresolved D. CDR1 and CDR2 (germline): SGHTA, FQGTGA. The germline V and J ends were trimmed by 4 bases and 1 base, with 13 bases remaining between them. This CDR3 has 15 amino acids. Written as DNA, the CDR3 is TGTGCCAGCAGCTCCCTCGGGAGAATTAACTATGGCTACACCTTC. Protein product: CASSSLGRINYGYTF. The variable domain in full, with the rest retrieved from reference TRBV7-3 and TRBJ1-2, is GAGVSQTPSNKVTEKGKYVELRCDPISGHTALYWYRQSLGQGPEFLIYFQGTGAADDSGLPNDRFFAVRPEGSVSTLKIQRTERGDSAVYLCASSSLGRINYGYTFGSGTRLTVV.

The rearrangement uses TRBV6-1 and TRBJ1-1; no reliable D call. The germline gives CDR1 MNHNS, CDR2 SASEGT. V shed 5 bases and J shed 3 bases, with 10 bases lying between them. CDR3 length: 13 amino acids. CDR3 nucleotide sequence: TGTGCCAGCAGTCCCGGGGAGTACACTGAAGCTTTCTTT. Protein: CASSPGEYTEAFF.

Here the CDR3 reads CASSTRQGGTNTGELFF. The CDR3 DNA reads as TGTGCCAGTAGTACCCGACAGGGCGGGACGAACACCGGGGAGCTGTTTTTT. The chain is built from TRBV19 and TRBJ2-2; D perhaps matches TRBD1 (7 bases). The CDR3 is 17 residues long. Trimming shortened V by 4 bases and J by 0 bases, and 15 bases separated the two germline ends. Germline lookup yields CDR1 LNHDA and CDR2 SQIVND (reference sequence).

The rearrangement links TRBV6-1 to TRBJ1-1; D is unresolved. Trimming removed 3 bases at V and 8 bases at J, with 10 bases between. The CDR3 contains 12 residues. Germline-derived CDR1 and CDR2 are MNHNS and SASEGT. As DNA, the CDR3 is TGTGCCAGCAGTGATACTTGGTCGGAAGCTTTCTTT. Its translation: CASSDTWSEAFF.

This chain links TRBV28 with TRBJ2-7; 7 bases are shared with TRBD1. J gave up 7 bases and V 4 bases, and 10 bases lay outside the gene matches. Germline-derived CDR1 and CDR2 are MDHEN and SYDVKM. This CDR3 has 14 residues. The CDR3 reads CASSSPGQRLEQYF. As DNA, the CDR3 is TGTGCCAGCAGTTCACCGGGACAGAGGCTAGAGCAGTACTTC.

This clone was seen just once. V is TRBV7-2 and J is TRBJ2-3; D is perhaps TRBD1 (8 bases). Trimming cost V 4 bases and J 4 bases, with 15 bases left between them. Looked up from germline, CDR1 is SGHTA and CDR2 is FQGNSA. The CDR3 contains 15 residues. The CDR3 nucleotides read TGTGCCAGCAGCTCCAGGACAGGGAGGGCAGATACGCAGTATTTT. Translation: CASSSRTGRADTQYF.

J is TRBJ2-1 and V is TRBV27; 8 bases are shared with TRBD1. In germline, CDR1 is MNHEY, CDR2 SMNVEV (reference sequence). The CDR3 is 14 residues long. V dropped 8 bases and J dropped 4; count of bases not matched to a gene: 7. The CDR3 DNA sequence: TGTGCCAGCTCCCTGGACAGGGATTACAATGAGCAGTTCTTC. It yields the protein CASSLDRDYNEQFF.

CDR3 nucleotide sequence: TGTGCCAGCAGTTACTCGGGGGGGAACACTGAAGCTTTCTTT. Its protein product is CASSYSGGNTEAFF. The chain combines TRBV6-5 with TRBJ1-1, with D possibly matching TRBD1 (5 bases). Trimming took off 0 bases at V and 1 base at J, with 6 bases between the two ends. The CDR3 sequence is 14 residues long. Germline lookup yields CDR1 MNHEY and CDR2 SVGAGI.

The chain recombines TRBV27 with TRBJ1-6, with TRBD1 matching over 9 bases. Germline V gene lookup returns CDR1 MNHEY and CDR2 SMNVEV (reference sequence). V trimming: 6 bases; J trimming: 9 bases; junction bases outside the gene matches: 9. The CDR3 loop spans 15 amino acids. In DNA, the CDR3 is TGTGCCAGCAGATCGACAGGGGGAATTGGTTCACCCCTCCACTTT. It codes for CASRSTGGIGSPLHF.

This rearrangement joins TRBV7-9 to TRBJ2-7; 10 nucleotides align to TRBD2. The CDR3 has 16 residues. CDR1 and CDR2 (germline): SEHNR, FQNEAQ (reference sequence). With V trimmed by 5 bases and J by 6 bases, 13 bases remained unmatched. DNA for the CDR3: TGTGCCAGCAGCGGTATGGTGTCTAGCGGGAGAGGCGAGCAGTACTTC. Translating gives CASSGMVSSGRGEQYF.

This sequence joins TRBV9 and TRBJ2-2, with D perhaps TRBD1 (6 bases). The V end was cut by 0 bases, the J end by 5 bases, with 11 bases between. CDR1 and CDR2 from the germline V gene are SGDLS and YYNGEE. This CDR3 contains 15 residues. The chain's CDR3 is CASSVEDSHTGELFF. The DNA for the CDR3 is TGTGCCAGCAGCGTAGAGGACAGCCATACCGGGGAGCTGTTTTTT.